One and the same sample provided the 3 T cell receptor beta chains below, sequenced in a study of blood T cell repertoires in COVID-19. Assay used: immunoSEQ multiplex PCR; TCRdb lists only in-frame clones, some missing. The sample lists roughly 200,000 clones; 75% to 90% were seen once. The sample was PBMCs or T cells enriched from blood (not recorded which). These TCRs come from a young woman who had been exposed to COVID-19.

This clone was recorded a few times. The V call is TRBV21-1, the J call TRBJ1-1; the D segment call TRBD1 is taken from the table without a DNA check. TRBV21-1 counts as a pseudogene. This CDR3 contains 15 residues. DNA for the CDR3: TGTGCCAGCAGCAGCGAGGGACAGTTGAACACTGAAGCTTTCTTT. The encoded protein is CASSSEGQLNTEAFF.

The CDR3 loop is CASSLLAGDLGYGYTF. CDR3 nucleotides: TGCGCCAGCAGCCTACTCGCAGGGGATCTAGGTTATGGCTACACCTTC. The V and J genes are TRBV5-1 and TRBJ1-2; possibly TRBD1 for D (6 bases). Germline V gene sequence: CDR1 SGHRS, CDR2 YFSETQ. V was pared by 4 bases and J by 5 bases, with 21 bases between. The CDR3 is made up of 16 amino acids. Variable domain in full (rest from reference TRBV5-1 and TRBJ1-2): KAGVTQTPRYLIKTRGQQVTLSCSPISGHRSVSWYQQTPGQGLQFLFEYFSETQRNKGNFPGRFSGRQFSNSRSEMNVSTLELGDSALYLCASSLLAGDLGYGYTFGSGTRLTVV.

The chain couples TRBV10-3 to TRBJ1-1; possible D gene TRBD1, 5 bases. Looked up from germline, CDR1 is ENHRY and CDR2 is SYGVKD. V was pared by 7 bases and J by 2 bases, with 14 bases between. The CDR3 covers 14 residues. CDR3: CAITVGEFNTEAFF. In DNA form, the CDR3 reads TGTGCCATCACCGTAGGGGAATTTAACACTGAAGCTTTCTTT.